This is a list of T cell receptor beta chains from one sample in a study of shared clonotypes between healthy human individuals. The protocol was immunoSEQ multiplex PCR, while the TCRdb copy is restricted to in-frame clones and leaves out a portion. The sample lists about 2.3 million clones; approximately 90% were seen once. Sequenced input: naive CD4+ T cells from PBMCs. The receptors were sampled from a man between 18 and 35 years old in good health. Some clones in this sample may be carry-over from other donors' samples. CDR3s include the opening cysteine and the closing phenylalanine or tryptophan. D genes are given only for firm matches. Size tells how often a clone was seen (once, few, many) or the class of an expanded clone, and some rows leave it out.

TRBJ2-5 | . | . | TRBV14 | TGTGCCAGCAGCCAAGGGGGAGTGTACCAAGAGACCCAGTACTTC | CASSQGGVYQETQYF
TRBJ2-1 | . | TRBD1 | TRBV10-1 | TGCGCCAGCAGCTCAGGGGGCCACAATGAGCAGTTCTTC | CASSSGGHNEQFF
TRBJ2-3 | . | TRBD1 | TRBV11-3 | TGTGCCAGCAGCCAGGGACAGGGGGCGGATACGCAGTATTTT | CASSQGQGADTQYF
TRBJ1-4 | . | . | TRBV7-2 | TGTGCCAGCAGCATAAGACGGACCTCTAATGAAAAACTGTTTTTT | CASSIRRTSNEKLFF
TRBJ1-5 | . | . | TRBV2 | TGTGCCAGCAGCTGGGGGGGCAATCAGCCCCAGCATTTT | CASSWGGNQPQHF
TRBJ2-3 | . | . | TRBV12-5 | TGTGCTAGTGGTTTCTCCGGCCTCCCAGATACGCAGTATTTT | CASGFSGLPDTQYF
TRBJ1-5 | . | . | TRBV15 | TGTGCCACCAGCAGAGATGGGTTGGGCAATCAGCCCCAGCATTTT | CATSRDGLGNQPQHF
TRBJ1-3 | . | . | TRBV5-1 | TGCGCCAGTCGTTTAGGCTCTGGAAACACCATATATTTT | CASRLGSGNTIYF
TRBJ1-4 | once | . | TRBV5-6 | TGTGCCAGCAGCTTTAGGGGGAGCACCTCGGAAAAACTGTTTTTT | CASSFRGSTSEKLFF
TRBJ1-1 | . | . | TRBV5-1 | TGCGCCAGCAGCTTGGATCAGCTAGTCTACACTGAAGCTTTCTTT | CASSLDQLVYTEAFF
TRBJ2-7 | . | . | TRBV5-4 | TGTGCCAGCAGCTTGATCTTAGACAGGTACTACGAGCAGTACTTC | CASSLILDRYYEQYF
TRBJ2-7 | . | TRBD2 | TRBV5-1 | TGCGCCAGCAGCTTGGCCCCACTAGCGGGAGGCTACGAGCAGTACTTC | CASSLAPLAGGYEQYF
TRBJ2-7 | . | . | TRBV7-9 | TGTGCCAGCAGCTTAGGCGGGGTCACCTACGAGCAGTACTTC | CASSLGGVTYEQYF
TRBJ2-1 | . | TRBD1 | TRBV6-1 | TGTGCCAGCAGTGGAAGGACAGGGGGCTCCTACAATGAGCAGTTCTTC | CASSGRTGGSYNEQFF
TRBJ2-5 | once | . | TRBV2 | TGTGCCAGCACGGCAGGAGAGACCCAGTACTTC | CASTAGETQYF
TRBJ2-5 | . | . | TRBV7-2 | TGTGCCAGCAGCTTACCCAGCGAGACCCAGTACTTC | CASSLPSETQYF
TRBJ2-5 | . | TRBD1 | TRBV18 | TGTGCCAGCTCATTGGACAGGGGAGGGGAGACCCAGTACTTC | CASSLDRGGETQYF
TRBJ2-3 | . | . | TRBV20-1 | TGCAGTGCTGGGCCTTGGGATACGCAGTATTTT | CSAGPWDTQYF
TRBJ1-1 | . | . | TRBV7-8 | TGTGCCAGCAGCTTAGTGGGAGGGGGGAGCACTGAAGCTTTCTTT | CASSLVGGGSTEAFF
TRBJ1-4 | . | . | TRBV5-8 | TGTGCCAGCAGCTTGGCCAAAGGGGCGACAACTAATGAAAAACTGTTTTTT | CASSLAKGATTNEKLFF
TRBJ2-7 | . | . | TRBV2 | TGTGCCAGCAGGGTGAGGGTCGGCGAGCAGTACTTC | CASRVRVGEQYF
TRBJ2-3 | . | TRBD2 | TRBV7-9 | TGTGCCAGCAGCCTCTGGACTAGCGGTAGCACAGATACGCAGTATTTT | CASSLWTSGSTDTQYF
TRBJ2-5 | . | TRBD1 | TRBV27 | TGTGCCAGCAGTGCGGGACAGGGGGCGGAGGAGACCCAGTACTTC | CASSAGQGAEETQYF
TRBJ1-2 | once | . | TRBV28 | TGTGCCAGCAGTTCAGGGGTTCCCTATGGCTACACCTTC | CASSSGVPYGYTF
TRBJ2-3 | . | TRBD1 | TRBV7-9 | TGTGCCAGCACCCGGCCGGGACAGGGAGGGGATACGCAGTATTTT | CASTRPGQGGDTQYF
TRBJ1-2 | . | TRBD1 | TRBV5-1 | TGCGCCAGCAGTCGGGACAGCGCCTATGGCTACACCTTC | CASSRDSAYGYTF
TRBJ1-1 | . | TRBD1 | TRBV28 | TGTGCCAGCAGACTAGGGGGCAGGACTGAAGCTTTCTTT | CASRLGGRTEAFF
TRBJ1-5 | . | TRBD1 | TRBV18 | TGTGCCAGCTCACCCGACAGGGGCGGTCAGCCCCAGCATTTT | CASSPDRGGQPQHF
TRBJ2-7 | . | TRBD1 | TRBV4-1 | TGCGCCAGCAGCCCCCCCGGGACAGCCTCCTACGAGCAGTACTTC | CASSPPGTASYEQYF
TRBJ1-5 | . | . | TRBV18 | TGTGCCAGCTCACCACAGGGGAGCAATCAGCCCCAGCATTTT | CASSPQGSNQPQHF
TRBJ2-5 | . | . | TRBV2 | TGTGCCACCTCATTACAAGAGACCCAGTACTTC | CATSLQETQYF
TRBJ1-2 | . | . | TRBV20-1 | TGCAGTGCTAGAGATCGGGCAGGGCACACCTTC | CSARDRAGHTF
TRBJ2-7 | . | TRBD2 | TRBV15 | TGTGCCACCAGCAGAGGGGGGACTAGCCCCTACGAGCAGTACTTC | CATSRGGTSPYEQYF
TRBJ2-5 | . | . | TRBV7-9 | TGTGCCAGCAGCTCCAGGACAGAGGAGACCCAGTACTTC | CASSSRTEETQYF
TRBJ1-2 | . | . | TRBV5-1 | TGCGCCAGCAGCTTGGAGGGTCTCTCTGGCTACACCTTC | CASSLEGLSGYTF
TRBJ2-1 | once | TRBD2 | TRBV4-1 | TGCGCCAGCAGCCAAGCCTCGTACGGCGGGAGGGATTACAATGAGCAGTTCTTC | CASSQASYGGRDYNEQFF
TRBJ2-7 | . | TRBD2 | TRBV14 | TGTGCCAGCAGCCAAGGGGGGAATCCGGGACTAGCGGGAGGGAAGAGCTCCTACGAGCAGTACTTC | CASSQGGNPGLAGGKSSYEQYF
TRBJ2-7 | . | TRBD2 | TRBV7-8 | TGTGCCAGCAGCCCCAGAGGACTAGCGGGAGTTCAGCAGTACTTC | CASSPRGLAGVQQYF
TRBJ2-3 | . | TRBD2 | TRBV19 | TGTGCCAGTAGGACTACTAGCGGGAGTCGGCTAGATACGCAGTATTTT | CASRTTSGSRLDTQYF
TRBJ2-2 | . | TRBD1 | TRBV5-6 | TGTGCCAGCAGCTTCAGGGGGCCCCCCGGGGAGCTGTTTTTT | CASSFRGPPGELFF
TRBJ1-5 | . | TRBD1 | TRBV7-9 | TGTGCCAGCAGCCCTGGGACAGGTAACCGGCCCCAGCATTTT | CASSPGTGNRPQHF
TRBJ1-2 | . | . | TRBV28 | TGTGCCAGCAGCGAAAGGCCAGCTAAAGGCTACACCTTC | CASSERPAKGYTF
TRBJ2-1 | . | . | TRBV11-1 | TGTGCCAGCAGCCCGCGCGCTTCTAGGGAGAGGGGTGAGCAGTTCTTC | CASSPRASRERGEQFF
TRBJ2-3 | . | . | TRBV9 | TGTGCCAGCAGCGTAGACCGAGATACGCAGTATTTT | CASSVDRDTQYF
TRBJ1-5 | . | . | TRBV9 | TGTGCCAGCAGCCTATCTCCAGGGTACAATCAGCCCCAGCATTTT | CASSLSPGYNQPQHF
TRBJ2-7 | . | TRBD1 | TRBV6-5 | TGTGCCAGCACTCGCAAAGGGGGCCGGATGCAGTACTTC | CASTRKGGRMQYF
TRBJ2-7 | . | TRBD1 | TRBV7-8 | TGTGCCAGCAGTGTACAGGGGGCCCACGAGCAGTACTTC | CASSVQGAHEQYF
TRBJ2-3 | once | TRBD2 | TRBV4-2 | TGTGCCAGCAGCCAAGTTGTCCTAGCGGGAGCGGCAGATACGCAGTATTTT | CASSQVVLAGAADTQYF
TRBJ2-2 | . | . | TRBV6-5 | TGTGCCAGCAGTTACTTCAGGGGAATCGGTCCCGGGGAGCTGTTTTTT | CASSYFRGIGPGELFF
TRBJ1-3 | . | . | TRBV10-1 | TGCGCCAGCAGTGATCCCGGAGTCTCTGGAAACACCATATATTTT | CASSDPGVSGNTIYF
TRBJ1-4 | . | . | TRBV10-3 | TGTGCCAGCAGTTACCACGGGCAGGGACGTAATGAAAAACTGTTTTTT | CASSYHGQGRNEKLFF